Detailed here is one T cell receptor beta chain. The antigen is not known. The sample originates from a study of Graves' ophthalmopathy and Graves' hyperthyroidism. Study-level results: Clonotypes were expanded in thyroid at above 0.001 frequency, and most also appeared in blood.

Deletions cut 5 bases from V and 5 bases from J, with 15 bases between. This CDR3 contains 14 residues. Stable hyperthyroidism was defined by absence of ophthalmopathy within 18 months of follow-up. Amplification targeted the TCR beta CDR3 regions, with RNA transcripts as the source material. First-round RT-PCR employed HTBI primers, with a second-round multiplex PCR after it. TCRdb used MiXCR to reprocess the multiplex PCR reads, holding one entry per CDR3 protein. There are 400,000 or so distinct CDR3 sequences in the sample; less than 20% occur only once, and around 6.6% lies in the top ten. The genes are TRBV12-3 or TRBV12-4 and TRBJ2-5; D is ambiguous. Input material: peripheral blood. The sequence was collected from a young woman with stable Graves' hyperthyroidism. The CDR3 sequence: CASSTFWAVETQYF. The CDR3 DNA is TGTGCCAGCAGTACTTTCTGGGCTGTGGAGACCCAGTACTTC.